Presented here are 19 T cell receptor beta chains from one specimen sequenced in a study of blood T cell repertoires in COVID-19. Produced via immunoSEQ multiplex PCR; TCRdb's table is partial and in-frame only. The sample yields 250,000 or so clones, 88% seen once. Sequenced: peripheral blood. The receptors were gathered from a man aged 80 or over with acute or convalescent COVID-19.

The CDR3 DNA follows: TGTGCCAGCAAAGGGACAGTAGTCACCTTC. Residues: CASKGTVVTF. The J gene is TRBJ1-2, the V gene TRBV9; 7 bases agree with TRBD1. This CDR3 has 10 amino acids. Germline CDR1 SGDLS, CDR2 YYNGEE. After removal of 6 bases from V and 13 bases from J, the junction contained 6 bases not matched to a gene.

The chain uses TRBV2 and TRBJ1-2; 9 bases agree with TRBD1. The CDR3 sequence is 16 residues long. V gave up 6 bases and J gave up 4 bases; unmatched junction bases: 12. Germline loops: CDR1 SNHLY, CDR2 FYNNEI. The CDR3 nucleotides are TGTGCCAGCAGGGAGTCCTACAGGGGGCGTGCCTATGGCTACACCTTC. Its protein is CASRESYRGRAYGYTF.

The rearrangement links TRBV7-2 to TRBJ1-5, with D tentatively TRBD1 (6 bases). This CDR3 has 15 amino acids. Germline CDR1 is SGHTA and CDR2 is FQGNSA. V dropped 6 bases and J dropped 7 bases, with 19 bases sitting between them. CDR3 amino acids: CASSFRLGGEQPQHF. In DNA, the CDR3 is TGTGCCAGCAGTTTTAGACTAGGGGGGGAGCAGCCCCAGCATTTT. The full variable domain, its missing parts supplied by reference TRBV7-2 and TRBJ1-5, is GAGVSQSPSNKVTEKGKDVELRCDPISGHTALYWYRQSLGQGLEFLIYFQGNSAPDKSGLPSDRFSAERTGGSVSTLTIQRTQQEDSAVYLCASSFRLGGEQPQHFGDGTRLSIL.

The V call is TRBV7-2, the J call TRBJ1-5; 7 bases line up with TRBD1. The CDR3 is 16 residues long. In germline, CDR1 is SGHTA, CDR2 FQGNSA. Germline trimming cut 1 base from V and 0 bases from J; bases unmatched to any gene: 3. DNA of the CDR3: TGTGCCAGCAGCTTAGGCAGGGGGGATAGCAATCAGCCCCAGCATTTT. This codes for CASSLGRGDSNQPQHF. Variable domain in full (rest from reference TRBV7-2 and TRBJ1-5): GAGVSQSPSNKVTEKGKDVELRCDPISGHTALYWYRQSLGQGLEFLIYFQGNSAPDKSGLPSDRFSAERTGGSVSTLTIQRTQQEDSAVYLCASSLGRGDSNQPQHFGDGTRLSIL.

In its sample, this clone was seen once. The chain uses TRBV7-2 and TRBJ2-1; TRBD1 aligns across 7 bases. The CDR3 is 16 amino acids. V was clipped by 5 bases and J by 4 bases; unmatched bases: 11. Germline-derived CDR1 and CDR2 are SGHTA and FQGNSA. CDR3 residues: CASSPSGTANYNEQFF. The CDR3, as DNA: TGTGCCAGCAGCCCCTCCGGGACAGCGAATTACAATGAGCAGTTCTTC.

CDR3: CASSRDTSGEKLFF. The CDR3 DNA is TGTGCCAGCAGCCGGGACACCTCAGGTGAAAAACTGTTTTTT. V gene TRBV25-1 combines with J gene TRBJ1-4; a weak D match, TRBD1 (6 bases). The length of the CDR3 is 14 residues. Trimming stripped 6 bases from V and 7 bases from J, with 15 bases between. The germline CDR1 and CDR2 sequences are MGHDK and SYGVNS.

In regard to this clone: Other DNA sequences within the sample encode an identical CDR3. The V gene is TRBV4-3, the J gene TRBJ2-2, with 7 nucleotides matching TRBD2. Germline V gene data show CDR1 as LGHNA and CDR2 as YSLEER. The CDR3 is 16 amino acids. The V and J ends lost 0 bases and 3 bases, in that order; junction bases with no gene match: 4. CDR3 protein: CASSQDDRGDTGELFF. CDR3 in DNA: TGCGCCAGCAGCCAAGATGACCGGGGGGACACCGGGGAGCTGTTTTTT.

The chain combines TRBV14 with TRBJ2-3; 7 bases are shared with TRBD2. The CDR3 contains 14 residues. Trimming removed 4 bases from V and 3 bases from J; junction bases left unmatched: 4. CDR1 is SGHDN and CDR2 is FVKESK in the germline V gene. CDR3: CASSRQRGTDTQYF. Written as DNA, the CDR3 is TGTGCCAGCAGCCGGCAGCGGGGAACAGATACGCAGTATTTT.

Notes on this clone: Different DNA sequences within this sample yield the same CDR3. The V gene is TRBV5-1, the J gene TRBJ2-1, with no clear D. Germline CDR1 and CDR2: SGHRS and YFSETQ. V lost 0 bases and J lost 5, with 6 bases in between. CDR3 size: 13 residues. The CDR3 region is CASSLGLHNEQFF. DNA for the CDR3: TGCGCCAGCAGCTTGGGTCTACACAATGAGCAGTTCTTC.

The chain joins TRBV7-2 to TRBJ1-3; TRBD1 aligns across 11 bases. The germline V gene has CDR1 SGHTA and CDR2 FQGNSA. This CDR3 contains 19 residues. Trimming removed 8 bases from V and 0 bases from J; junction bases left unmatched: 15. CDR3 amino acids: CASQEGLGQGVLSGNTIYF. The CDR3 region has the DNA TGTGCCAGCCAAGAGGGGTTGGGACAGGGGGTGCTCTCTGGAAACACCATATATTTT.

This chain links TRBV27 with TRBJ2-7, with 14 bases identical to TRBD2. The V gene end was trimmed by 5 bases and the J gene end by 2 bases; junction bases not matched to a gene: 14. Germline V gene data show CDR1 as MNHEY and CDR2 as SMNVEV (reference sequence). This CDR3 region has 19 residues. The CDR3 is CASSNPTSGRASPTYEQYF. The CDR3 DNA sequence: TGTGCCAGCAGTAACCCGACTAGCGGGAGGGCTTCCCCTACCTACGAGCAGTACTTC.

The chain joins TRBV15 to TRBJ2-7, with TRBD2 identical over 12 bases. Germline V gene lookup returns CDR1 LNHNV and CDR2 YYDKDF (reference sequence). V gave up 1 base and J gave up 2 bases; unmatched junction bases: 12. This CDR3 is built from 19 residues. The CDR3 is CATSRGTGGGLAGTYEQYF. The CDR3 DNA sequence: TGTGCCACCAGCAGAGGGACAGGGGGAGGACTAGCGGGAACCTACGAGCAGTACTTC.

The V gene is TRBV13, the J gene TRBJ1-1; possible D gene TRBD1, 6 bases. This CDR3 comprises 14 residues. Germline CDR1 and CDR2: PRHDT and FYEKMQ (reference sequence). Trimming cost V 5 bases and J 2 bases, with 12 bases left between them. The CDR3: CASSQGRRNTEAFF. The CDR3 DNA is TGTGCCAGCAGCCAGGGGAGACGTAACACTGAAGCTTTCTTT.

In its sample, this clone was seen once. This chain connects TRBV7-6 to TRBJ2-3, with 7 bases matching TRBD1. CDR3 length: 13 amino acids. J lost 7 bases, V lost 5 bases, and 6 bases had no gene match. From germline, CDR1 is SGHVS and CDR2 FNYEAQ. The CDR3: CASSPQGVNTQYF. CDR3 coding DNA: TGTGCCAGCAGCCCCCAGGGGGTTAATACGCAGTATTTT. The entire variable domain, with the rest obtained from reference TRBV7-6 and TRBJ2-3, is as follows: GAGVSQSPRYKVTKRGQDVALRCDPISGHVSLYWYRQALGQGPEFLTYFNYEAQQDKSGLPNDRFSAERPEGSISTLTIQRTEQRDSAMYRCASSPQGVNTQYFGPGTRLTVL.

V usage is TRBV5-1 and J usage is TRBJ2-5, with TRBD2 matching 8 bases. Trimming cost V 3 bases and J 5 bases; bases outside gene matches: 15. The CDR3 covers 17 residues. CDR1 and CDR2 from the germline V gene are SGHRS and YFSETQ. Here the CDR3 DNA reads TGCGCCAGCAGCTCGGCGGGAGGACAGTTAGTAGGGGAGACCCAGTACTTC. It specifies CASSSAGGQLVGETQYF.

The V call is TRBV2, the J call TRBJ1-1, with TRBD1 identical over 8 bases. The CDR3 has 15 amino acids. Germline trimming cut 6 bases from V and 1 base from J; bases unmatched to any gene: 7. Looked up from germline, CDR1 is SNHLY and CDR2 is FYNNEI. The CDR3 region is CASRERQGKNTEAFF. The CDR3 DNA reads TGTGCCAGCAGAGAGAGACAGGGGAAGAACACTGAAGCTTTCTTT.

This chain joins TRBV3-1 (or the pseudogene TRBV3-2) and TRBJ1-3, with 7 bases lining up with TRBD1. V was pared by 5 bases and J by 5 bases, with 6 bases of the junction left unmatched. CDR3 length: 14 amino acids. The germline CDR1 and CDR2 sequences are LGHDT and YNNKEL (reference sequence). Here the CDR3 DNA reads TGTGCCAGCAGCGCCCGGGACAGACGAAACACCATATATTTT. This sequence encodes CASSARDRRNTIYF.

The V gene is TRBV5-1, the J gene TRBJ1-4, with a tentative D call TRBD1 (5 bases). Between the trimmed V and J ends, which lost 2 bases and 4 bases, there was a span of 9 bases. There are 14 residues in the CDR3. Germline CDR1 and CDR2: SGHRS and YFSETQ. CDR3 DNA sequence: TGCGCCAGCAGCTTCGACAGTCTTAATGAAAAACTGTTTTTT. It translates to CASSFDSLNEKLFF. The full variable domain, in which reference TRBV5-1 and TRBJ1-4 provide the parts outside the CDR3, is KAGVTQTPRYLIKTRGQQVTLSCSPISGHRSVSWYQQTPGQGLQFLFEYFSETQRNKGNFPGRFSGRQFSNSRSEMNVSTLELGDSALYLCASSFDSLNEKLFFGSGTQLSVL.

The V call is TRBV28, the J call TRBJ1-5, with 11 bases lining up with TRBD1. The CDR3 sequence is 16 residues long. Germline CDR1 MDHEN, CDR2 SYDVKM. V gave up 6 bases and J gave up 3 bases; unmatched junction bases: 7. CDR3 nucleotides: TGTGCCAGCAGCCCCTGGGGACAGGGGGACAATCAGCCCCAGCATTTT. Amino acid sequence: CASSPWGQGDNQPQHF.